A selection of T cell receptor beta chains follows, all from one sample in a study of identical twins. A single record per CDR3 protein comes from TCRdb applying MiXCR to the 5' RACE reads. This sample has roughly 200,000 distinct CDR3 sequences, with around 15% found just once. The same data also contributed to another study, on T cells expressing NK-cell markers.

Sequencing used CD8+ T cells sorted from blood. These receptors were collected from a woman between 18 and 29 years old in good health. The CDR3 runs from the conserved cysteine through the conserved F or W.

j_gene: TRBJ2-2
v_gene: TRBV6-4
CDR3aa: CASSMGGQRFGELFF

j_gene: TRBJ2-3
v_gene: TRBV7-6
CDR3aa: CASSLVPGDQYF

j_gene: TRBJ1-1
v_gene: TRBV7-9
CDR3aa: CASRHRTDIRAFF

j_gene: TRBJ2-2
v_gene: TRBV6-5
CDR3aa: CASSLGQGELFF

j_gene: TRBJ1-5
v_gene: TRBV5-5
CDR3aa: CASSLGQGSQHQHF

j_gene: TRBJ1-1
v_gene: TRBV6-1
CDR3aa: CASSDLPGQNTEAFF

j_gene: TRBJ2-5
v_gene: TRBV27
CDR3aa: CASKYSETQYF

j_gene: TRBJ2-1
v_gene: TRBV15
CDR3aa: CATSRGPGSDLYNEQFF

j_gene: TRBJ1-4
v_gene: TRBV29-1
CDR3aa: CSVPGVGQDYEKLFF

j_gene: TRBJ2-1
v_gene: TRBV13
CDR3aa: CASSSTSLIAGGPYEQFF

j_gene: TRBJ2-1
v_gene: TRBV29-1
CDR3aa: CSVVAESYNEQFF

j_gene: TRBJ2-1
v_gene: TRBV9
CDR3aa: CASSVAGGRIYNEQFF

j_gene: TRBJ2-3
v_gene: TRBV20-1
CDR3aa: CSARDRTSRSTDTQYF

j_gene: TRBJ2-2
v_gene: TRBV12-3/TRBV12-4
CDR3aa: CAGGVNTGELFF

j_gene: TRBJ2-7
v_gene: TRBV2
CDR3aa: CASRKRTRDYEQYF

j_gene: TRBJ1-6
v_gene: TRBV20-1
CDR3aa: CSAPHPEGPPLHF

j_gene: TRBJ1-1
v_gene: TRBV27
CDR3aa: CASSSPDKEAFF

j_gene: TRBJ2-3
v_gene: TRBV3-1
CDR3aa: CASSHLNEQDTQYF

j_gene: TRBJ2-1
v_gene: TRBV7-2
CDR3aa: CASSLSRQRSYNEQFF

j_gene: TRBJ2-7
v_gene: TRBV5-6
CDR3aa: CAISPGLYYEQYF

j_gene: TRBJ2-3
v_gene: TRBV30
CDR3aa: CAWSLAGVADTQYF

j_gene: TRBJ1-1
v_gene: TRBV7-9
CDR3aa: CASSYGEAFF

j_gene: TRBJ2-1
v_gene: TRBV20-1
CDR3aa: CSAINPPYNEQFF